The entry that follows covers one T cell receptor beta chain sequence. Method: immunoSEQ multiplex PCR; TCRdb's copy keeps in-frame clones and lacks some. This table has around 300,000 clones, about 87% appearing once. This sample is drawn from a study of blood T cell repertoires in COVID-19. CDR3 length equals 12 residues. The germline V gene has CDR1 LNHDA and CDR2 SQIVND (reference sequence). Deletions cut 3 bases from V and 7 bases from J, with 9 bases between. This receptor was obtained from a woman aged 45-59 years who had recovered from COVID-19. Material: PBMCs or T cells enriched from blood (not recorded which). This chain links TRBV19 with TRBJ1-1; the D is unclear. DNA for the CDR3: TGTGCCAGTAGTATGGTTCCAGGTGAAGCTTTCTTT. Translation: CASSMVPGEAFF.